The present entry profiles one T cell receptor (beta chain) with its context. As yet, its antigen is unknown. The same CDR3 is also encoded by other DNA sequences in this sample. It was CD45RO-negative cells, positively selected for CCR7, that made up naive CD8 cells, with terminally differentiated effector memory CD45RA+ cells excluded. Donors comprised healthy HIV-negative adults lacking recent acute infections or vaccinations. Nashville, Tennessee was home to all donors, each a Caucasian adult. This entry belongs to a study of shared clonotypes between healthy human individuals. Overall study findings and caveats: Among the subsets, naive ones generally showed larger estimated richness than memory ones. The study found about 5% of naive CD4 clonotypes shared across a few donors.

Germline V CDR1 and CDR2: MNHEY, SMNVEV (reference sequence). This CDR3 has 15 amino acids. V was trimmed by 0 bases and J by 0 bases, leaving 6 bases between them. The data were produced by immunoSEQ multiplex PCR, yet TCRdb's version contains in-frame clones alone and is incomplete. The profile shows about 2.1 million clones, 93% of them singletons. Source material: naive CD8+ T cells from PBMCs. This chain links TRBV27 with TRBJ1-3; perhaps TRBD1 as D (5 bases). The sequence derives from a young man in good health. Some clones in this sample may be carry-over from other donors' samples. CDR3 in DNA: TGTGCCAGCAGTTTATCGAGGGGCTCTGGAAACACCATATATTTT. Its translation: CASSLSRGSGNTIYF.